A selection of T cell receptor beta chains follows, all from one sample in a study of CXCR4 blockade with PD-1 therapy in pancreatic cancer. TCRdb keeps only in-frame clones here, not all; method: immunoSEQ multiplex PCR. The sample includes under 20,000 clones, 72% seen only once; the top ten take 5.5% to 6%. What was sequenced was tumor tissue. Receptors were obtained from a human donor with pancreatic ductal adenocarcinoma. Both conserved end residues are part of each CDR3. Fields, in order: J gene, clone size, CDR3 length, V gene, D gene, CDR3 protein, CDR3 DNA. The D gene is left open where the match is weak. Size is omitted from some rows. Given values are once, few, many or a class for expanded clones.

j_call: TRBJ2-3; clone_size: NA; cdr3_length: 14; v_call: TRBV29-1; d_call: TRBD2; cdr3_aa: CSLTSGTRADTQYF; cdr3_nt: TGCAGTCTAACTAGCGGGACCCGCGCAGATACGCAGTATTTT
j_call: TRBJ2-1; clone_size: NA; cdr3_length: 16; v_call: TRBV14; d_call: TRBD2; cdr3_aa: CASNQPSGSSYNEQFF; cdr3_nt: TGTGCCAGCAACCAGCCCAGCGGGAGCTCCTACAATGAGCAGTTCTTC
j_call: TRBJ1-3; clone_size: NA; cdr3_length: 16; v_call: TRBV7-7; d_call: NA; cdr3_aa: CASSLDLGWGGNTIYF; cdr3_nt: TGTGCCAGCAGCTTAGATCTGGGATGGGGAGGAAACACCATATATTTT
j_call: TRBJ2-2; clone_size: NA; cdr3_length: 14; v_call: TRBV11-3; d_call: NA; cdr3_aa: CASSFSDRSGELFF; cdr3_nt: TGTGCCAGCAGCTTCTCGGATCGCAGCGGGGAGCTGTTTTTT
j_call: TRBJ1-6; clone_size: NA; cdr3_length: 14; v_call: TRBV6-7; d_call: TRBD1; cdr3_aa: CASRETGGDSPLHF; cdr3_nt: TGTGCCAGCAGGGAGACAGGGGGGGACTCACCCCTCCACTTT
j_call: TRBJ2-7; clone_size: once; cdr3_length: 13; v_call: TRBV18; d_call: NA; cdr3_aa: CASSQPTAYEQYF; cdr3_nt: TGTGCCAGCTCACAGCCTACAGCGTACGAGCAGTACTTC
j_call: TRBJ2-7; clone_size: few; cdr3_length: 14; v_call: TRBV6-1; d_call: NA; cdr3_aa: CASSEDPKPTEQYF; cdr3_nt: TGTGCCAGCAGTGAAGACCCTAAGCCTACCGAGCAGTACTTC
j_call: TRBJ2-3; clone_size: NA; cdr3_length: 15; v_call: TRBV19; d_call: TRBD1; cdr3_aa: CASSAPGQGSGTQYF; cdr3_nt: TGTGCCAGTAGTGCCCCGGGACAGGGTTCGGGTACGCAGTATTTT
j_call: TRBJ2-3; clone_size: NA; cdr3_length: 17; v_call: TRBV19; d_call: TRBD1; cdr3_aa: CASSIGTGGAAPDTQYF; cdr3_nt: TGTGCCAGTAGTATAGGGACAGGGGGCGCAGCCCCAGATACGCAGTATTTT
j_call: TRBJ2-3; clone_size: NA; cdr3_length: 12; v_call: TRBV6-8; d_call: NA; cdr3_aa: CASTRPTDTQYF; cdr3_nt: TGTGCCAGCACCCGGCCCACAGATACGCAGTATTTT
j_call: TRBJ2-3; clone_size: NA; cdr3_length: 12; v_call: TRBV28; d_call: NA; cdr3_aa: CASTGWRSRQYF; cdr3_nt: TGTGCCAGCACGGGATGGAGGTCTCGGCAGTATTTT
j_call: TRBJ2-2; clone_size: NA; cdr3_length: 14; v_call: TRBV19; d_call: NA; cdr3_aa: CASSKGRDTGELFF; cdr3_nt: TGTGCCAGTAGTAAGGGCAGGGACACCGGGGAGCTGTTTTTT
j_call: TRBJ2-3; clone_size: once; cdr3_length: 15; v_call: TRBV5-1; d_call: TRBD2; cdr3_aa: CASSLAGGSIDTQYF; cdr3_nt: TGCGCCAGCAGCTTGGCTGGCGGGAGTATAGATACGCAGTATTTT
j_call: TRBJ2-5; clone_size: few; cdr3_length: 16; v_call: TRBV7-6; d_call: TRBD1; cdr3_aa: CASSLVGQDLQETQYF; cdr3_nt: TGTGCCAGCAGCTTAGTCGGACAGGACCTCCAAGAGACCCAGTACTTC
j_call: TRBJ1-1; clone_size: NA; cdr3_length: 13; v_call: TRBV7-2; d_call: NA; cdr3_aa: CASRSGQNTEAFF; cdr3_nt: TGTGCCAGCAGATCGGGACAGAACACTGAAGCTTTCTTT
j_call: TRBJ2-5; clone_size: NA; cdr3_length: 15; v_call: TRBV5-1; d_call: TRBD1; cdr3_aa: CASSARQGDGETQYF; cdr3_nt: TGCGCCAGCAGCGCGCGACAGGGTGATGGAGAGACCCAGTACTTC
j_call: TRBJ1-1; clone_size: few; cdr3_length: 13; v_call: TRBV6-8; d_call: NA; cdr3_aa: CASSPQGNTEAFF; cdr3_nt: TGTGCCAGCAGTCCCCAGGGGAACACTGAAGCTTTCTTT
j_call: TRBJ2-2; clone_size: NA; cdr3_length: 15; v_call: TRBV5-1; d_call: TRBD1; cdr3_aa: CASSSGQGGTGELFF; cdr3_nt: TGCGCCAGCAGCTCGGGACAGGGGGGGACCGGGGAGCTGTTTTTT
j_call: TRBJ1-2; clone_size: NA; cdr3_length: 13; v_call: TRBV4-1; d_call: NA; cdr3_aa: CASSQDQGGGNTF; cdr3_nt: TGCGCCAGCAGCCAAGATCAAGGGGGTGGAAACACCTTC
j_call: TRBJ1-5; clone_size: NA; cdr3_length: 15; v_call: TRBV19; d_call: TRBD1; cdr3_aa: CASWKTGVSNQPQHF; cdr3_nt: TGTGCCAGTTGGAAGACAGGGGTTAGCAATCAGCCCCAGCATTTT
j_call: TRBJ1-1; clone_size: few; cdr3_length: 14; v_call: TRBV11-3; d_call: NA; cdr3_aa: CASSLTRANTEAFF; cdr3_nt: TGTGCCAGCAGCTTAACTCGGGCAAACACTGAAGCTTTCTTT
j_call: TRBJ2-6; clone_size: once; cdr3_length: 15; v_call: TRBV19; d_call: NA; cdr3_aa: CASSIWGSGANVLTF; cdr3_nt: TGTGCCAGTAGTATATGGGGCTCTGGGGCCAACGTCCTGACTTTC
j_call: TRBJ2-4; clone_size: once; cdr3_length: 14; v_call: TRBV18; d_call: NA; cdr3_aa: CASSPPNSANIQYF; cdr3_nt: TGTGCCAGCTCACCACCAAATAGCGCTAACATTCAGTACTTC
j_call: TRBJ1-1; clone_size: NA; cdr3_length: 14; v_call: TRBV9; d_call: NA; cdr3_aa: CASSPRQRSTEAFF; cdr3_nt: TGTGCCAGCAGCCCACGACAGAGGAGCACTGAAGCTTTCTTT
j_call: TRBJ2-3; clone_size: NA; cdr3_length: 16; v_call: TRBV19; d_call: TRBD2; cdr3_aa: CASSSEKLARTDTQYF; cdr3_nt: TGTGCCAGTAGTAGCGAAAAACTAGCGCGCACAGATACGCAGTATTTT
j_call: TRBJ2-1; clone_size: NA; cdr3_length: 12; v_call: TRBV6-8; d_call: NA; cdr3_aa: CAINGSTGEQFF; cdr3_nt: TGTGCCATCAACGGGAGTACCGGTGAGCAGTTCTTC
j_call: TRBJ1-5; clone_size: few; cdr3_length: 14; v_call: TRBV6-4; d_call: NA; cdr3_aa: CASAKDSSLQPQHF; cdr3_nt: TGTGCCAGCGCTAAGGACAGTAGCCTTCAGCCCCAGCATTTT
j_call: TRBJ1-2; clone_size: NA; cdr3_length: 14; v_call: TRBV15; d_call: NA; cdr3_aa: CATSWGPHAKGYTF; cdr3_nt: TGTGCCACCAGCTGGGGACCACACGCCAAAGGCTACACCTTC
j_call: TRBJ2-1; clone_size: NA; cdr3_length: 14; v_call: TRBV11-3; d_call: NA; cdr3_aa: CASSLSGRHNEQFF; cdr3_nt: TGTGCCAGCAGCTTGAGTGGGAGGCACAATGAGCAGTTCTTC
j_call: TRBJ2-7; clone_size: NA; cdr3_length: 15; v_call: TRBV9; d_call: TRBD2; cdr3_aa: CASSAGTSGSYEQYF; cdr3_nt: TGTGCCAGCAGCGCCGGGACTAGCGGGAGTTACGAGCAGTACTTC
j_call: TRBJ1-4; clone_size: NA; cdr3_length: 16; v_call: TRBV15; d_call: NA; cdr3_aa: CATSRDSRGGYEKLFF; cdr3_nt: TGTGCCACCAGCAGAGATTCGAGGGGCGGTTATGAAAAACTGTTTTTT